The T cell receptor (delta chain) described here comes from a study of delta chains in infants with herpesvirus infections. Overall study: Infants in Uganda were tracked from birth through primary CMV infection.

Gamma-chain- and delta-chain-specific primers converted PBMC RNA into TCR cDNA. TCRdb used CATT to re-call clones from the RT-PCR reads. The sample carries about 1,500 delta-chain clones, roughly a third recorded once. On this clone itself: The antigen is undetermined.

Points from the study as a whole: The public clonotype might exist undetected in CMV-uninfected infants.

This receptor was taken from a human donor who was a Ugandan infant, either HIV-exposed or HIV-unexposed (not recorded which). Material: peripheral blood, obtained at time point 1 of longitudinal follow-up.

The CDR3 DNA sequence: TGTGCTCTTGGGGAAGGCTCTTCCCGTTTGTACACCGATAAACTCATCTTT. This encodes CALGEGSSRLYTDKLIF. The chain is built from TRDV1 and TRDJ1, with D perhaps matching TRDD2 (5 bases). The CDR3 runs to 17 residues. The germline V gene encodes CDR1 TSWWSYY and CDR2 QGS. V was clipped by 2 bases and J by 0 bases, with 16 bases between them.